This TCR beta chain derives from a study of T-cell reconstitution after alpha-beta-depleted transplantation in children. Points from the study as a whole: From newly produced T cells came most of the T-cell counts and diversity one year after transplant. High day-60 TCRbeta diversity in some patients came from surviving recipient T cells and thymic progenitors. Alpha-beta T cells present about two months after transplant were reported to originate from several hundred expanded graft clones.

From germline, CDR1 is DFQATT and CDR2 SNEGSKA (reference sequence). V shed 0 bases and J 4 bases; nucleotides not matched to a gene: 8. The CDR3 has 16 residues. Unique molecular identifiers were used in preparing the TCRbeta library. Each CDR3 protein is one row after TCRdb ran MiXCR on the PCR reads. This table holds around 960,000 distinct CDR3 sequences, around 30% found once. As concerns this clonotype: Its target is unknown.

The chain uses TRBV20-1 and TRBJ2-3; TRBD2 agrees at 9 bases. The sequence was collected from a boy under two years old who had a stem cell transplant for SCID, so the T cells may come from the graft donor. The source was PBMCs, mostly from graft donor cells, collected 360 days after TCRalphabeta/CD19-depleted stem cell transplant. Here the CDR3 DNA reads TGCAGTGCTAGAGATCGGATAGCGGGGGTCCCAGATACGCAGTATTTT. As protein: CSARDRIAGVPDTQYF.